The clone carrying this T cell receptor beta chain occurred a few times. Its specificity is not known. The PBMCs studied were ones that came from about 10 ml fresh peripheral blood. The data derive from a study of T cells in Graves' hyperthyroidism and ophthalmopathy. General study points: Model predictions of ophthalmopathy came a median approximately 6.8 months before onset.

TCR beta CDR3 regions were amplified from RNA. A first-round RT-PCR of the TCR CDR3 used the HTBI primer set. TCRdb re-analysed the multiplex PCR reads in MiXCR, keeping a single row per CDR3 protein. The sample consists of about 720,000 distinct CDR3 sequences, about 17% of them appearing once. This TCR derives from a woman between 50 and 59 years old with Graves' hyperthyroidism that later progressed to Graves' ophthalmopathy. Sequencing used blood.

The CDR3 protein is CASSQELAGDYYGYTF. Written as DNA, the CDR3 is TGTGCCAGCAGCCAAGAGTTGGCAGGGGATTACTATGGCTACACCTTC. The V gene is TRBV14, the J gene TRBJ1-2, with D maybe TRBD1 (6 bases). The V and J ends lost 0 bases and 3 bases respectively, with 14 bases between them. CDR3 size: 16 residues. In germline, CDR1 is SGHDN, CDR2 FVKESK.